The present TCR beta chain was sequenced within a study of shared clonotypes between healthy human individuals. Overall study: Three CD4 naive, three CD4 memory, two CD8 naive and one CD8 memory plate were used per donor.

TCRdb's table, derived via immunoSEQ multiplex PCR, lists solely in-frame clones and lacks some. Of some 2,500,000 clones listed, about nine tenths are singletons. About this clone itself: What it binds is unknown.

The CDR3 has 14 amino acids. Trimming pared 3 bases from V and 10 bases from J, leaving 19 bases between. The germline CDR1 and CDR2 sequences are SGHRS and YFSETQ. Study-level points and caveats: Represented diversity, genetic and exposure-history alike, was limited by few donors. The study's rarefaction showed incomplete sorted-subset sequencing despite large depth.

All donors were Caucasian adults living in Nashville, Tennessee. The rearrangement uses TRBV5-1 and TRBJ1-1; D not resolved. The sequencing sample was made of naive CD4+ T cells from PBMCs. Subset defined: CD45RA+ positively selected. This clonotype originated in a man between 18 and 29 years old in good health. Some clones in this sample may be carry-over from other donors' samples. CDR3 nucleotides: TGCGCCAGCAGCTCGGATGGGCAGAATCTTGGAGCTTTCTTT. Its protein is CASSSDGQNLGAFF.